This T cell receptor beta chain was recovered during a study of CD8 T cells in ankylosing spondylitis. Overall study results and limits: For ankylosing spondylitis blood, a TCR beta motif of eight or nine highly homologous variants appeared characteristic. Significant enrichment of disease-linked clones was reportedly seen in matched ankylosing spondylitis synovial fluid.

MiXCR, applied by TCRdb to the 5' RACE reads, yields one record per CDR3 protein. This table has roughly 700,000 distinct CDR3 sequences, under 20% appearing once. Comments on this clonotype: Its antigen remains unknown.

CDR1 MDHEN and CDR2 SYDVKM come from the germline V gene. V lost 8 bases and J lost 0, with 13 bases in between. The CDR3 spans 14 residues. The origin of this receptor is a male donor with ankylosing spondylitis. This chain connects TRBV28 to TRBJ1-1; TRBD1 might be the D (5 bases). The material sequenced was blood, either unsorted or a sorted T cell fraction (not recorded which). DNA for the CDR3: TGTGCCAGCGGGTCTCTGGGGGTGAACACTGAAGCTTTCTTT. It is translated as CASGSLGVNTEAFF.